This T cell receptor (beta chain) was profiled in a study of naive and memory T cell subsets. There are many counts of this clonotype. No antigen is known for it. Findings of the study overall: Between naive and memory subsets, TCR abundance power law exponents differed. A few larger clonotypes appeared in naive repertoires, especially CD8, possibly memory cells re-expressing CD45RA.

Alpha and beta libraries were amplified separately from the second PCR onward. Overnight CMV lysate stimulation of fresh PBMCs defined donor CMV status by CD4+ IFNgamma. Both TRBC1 and TRBC2 were covered by a beta constant-region primer of two equimolar oligonucleotides. Four rounds of PCR amplified the ligated cDNA using nested alpha and beta constant-region primers plus SP2. In TCRdb, the UMI-ligation and nested PCR reads were re-called with MiXCR into one record per CDR3 protein. This table has around 83,000 distinct CDR3 sequences, about 11% appearing once. Deletions cut 5 bases from V and 6 bases from J, with 11 bases between. This CDR3 has 12 amino acids. Germline lookup yields CDR1 MDHEN and CDR2 SYDVKM.

V and J are TRBV28 and TRBJ2-7; D not certain. The sample comprised naive CD4+ T cells from blood. The source is a human donor in good health. This chain's CDR3 is CASSHPRAEQYF. The CDR3 region has the DNA TGTGCCAGCAGTCATCCACGGGCCGAGCAGTACTTC.